Below, one T cell receptor beta chain is given with its context. Authors' processing steps: Researchers report that nucleated cell counts were estimated from reference gene primer amplification. Repertoires were generated with immunoSEQ multiplex PCR, while TCRdb's copy carries only in-frame clones and drops some. V, J and clone size reflect that table, while D and trimming were determined from the DNA. The table has about 220,000 clones, roughly four fifths seen once. These data come from a study of blood T cell repertoires in COVID-19. Study background: Both acute and convalescent COVID-19 samples were obtained from the United States, Italy and Spain. PBMCs, B-cell-depleted T cells, or T cells were the source of the cDNA or gDNA that made up the material.

Germline V gene sequence: CDR1 SNHLY, CDR2 FYNNEI. V gave up 4 bases and J gave up 2 bases, with 5 bases separating them. The CDR3 is made up of 12 amino acids. This TCR came from a woman between 65 and 79 years old with acute or convalescent COVID-19. This sequence joins TRBV2 and TRBJ1-1; D not certain. What was sequenced was peripheral blood. CDR3 DNA sequence: TGTGCCAGCAGTGCGTTCAACACTGAAGCTTTCTTT. It encodes CASSAFNTEAFF.